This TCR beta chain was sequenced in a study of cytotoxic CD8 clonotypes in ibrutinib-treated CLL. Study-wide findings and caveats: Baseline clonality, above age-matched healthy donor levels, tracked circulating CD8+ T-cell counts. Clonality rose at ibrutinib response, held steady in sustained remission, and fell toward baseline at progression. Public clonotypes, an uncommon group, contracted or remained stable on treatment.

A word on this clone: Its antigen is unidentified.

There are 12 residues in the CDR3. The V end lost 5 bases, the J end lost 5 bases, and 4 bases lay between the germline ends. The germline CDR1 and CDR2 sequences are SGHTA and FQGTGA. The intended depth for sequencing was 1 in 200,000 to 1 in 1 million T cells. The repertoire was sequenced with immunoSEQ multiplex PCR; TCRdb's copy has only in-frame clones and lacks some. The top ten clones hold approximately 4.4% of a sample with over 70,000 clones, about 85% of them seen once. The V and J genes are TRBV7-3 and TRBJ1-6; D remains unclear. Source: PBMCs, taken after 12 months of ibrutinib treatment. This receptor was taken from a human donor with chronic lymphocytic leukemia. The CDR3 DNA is TGTGCCAGCAGCCTGAATAATTCACCCCTCCACTTT. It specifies CASSLNNSPLHF.